This TCR beta chain was captured in a study of PD-1 blockade in classical Hodgkin lymphoma. For this clone: The antigen remains undetermined.

General study findings and limits: A reduction in baseline TCR diversity was reportedly seen in newly diagnosed patients relative to healthy donors.

This sample's time point: newly diagnosed, previously untreated cHL patient sample. Assay: immunoSEQ multiplex PCR; the TCRdb copy retains only in-frame clones and omits some. The sample lists about 15,000 clones, approximately 92% occurring once. Trimming took off 4 bases at V and 4 bases at J, with 20 bases between the two ends. Germline loops: CDR1 SEHNR, CDR2 FQNEAQ (reference sequence). The CDR3 totals 17 residues. The receptor was derived from a human donor with classical Hodgkin lymphoma. J is TRBJ1-3 and V is TRBV7-9, with a possible D match to TRBD1 (6 bases). The specimen sequenced was peripheral blood mononuclear cells (PBMCs). CDR3 protein: CASSSKGTGAKGNTIYF. In DNA, the CDR3 is TGTGCCAGCAGCTCCAAGGGGACGGGGGCAAAAGGAAACACCATATATTTT.